This T cell receptor (beta chain) is from a study of CD8+CD57+ T cells in acquired aplastic anemia. Researchers used genomic DNA as the template to profile TCR beta VDJ and CDR3. TCRdb processed the reads anew with MiXCR; each CDR3 protein has one entry. The sample holds approximately 300,000 distinct CDR3 sequences, 45% to 65% seen once. Trimming removed 6 bases at V and 3 bases at J, with 9 bases between. From germline, CDR1 is KGHDR and CDR2 SFDVKD. The CDR3 sequence is 13 residues long. The patients chosen for sequencing had shown expansion of CD8+CD57+ cells (detected by flow cytometry). Each of the patients presented with severe acquired aplastic anemia. Patients were untreated when blood was sampled.

The material sequenced was sorted CD4+, CD8+, or CD8+CD57+ T cells (not recorded which) from PBMCs. The receptor was isolated from a human donor with aplastic anemia. This chain joins TRBV24-1 and TRBJ2-3; a possible D gene is TRBD1 (5 bases). This CDR3 reads CATSNQGTDTQYF. The CDR3 DNA reads as TGTGCCACCAGTAACCAGGGAACAGATACGCAGTATTTT.